This T cell receptor beta chain was captured by sequencing in a study of T cell repertoires in cytomegalovirus infection. Whole-study context: CMV infection together with matching HLA type was indicated by public TCR beta signatures.

General study points: The ex vivo response showed dominance by HLA-C-restricted CMV-specific TCR beta clonotypes. There were carriers of CMV plus the relevant HLA, and cumulative public TCR beta family frequency identified them.

MiXCR, applied by TCRdb to the reads, yields one record per CDR3 protein. The sample shows hundreds of thousands of distinct CDR3 sequences, less than 40% of them seen only once. This clonotype was seen at least ten times. Its matching antigen is unknown. This receptor was identified in a human donor in good health (CMV status not recorded). Some clones in this sample may be carry-over from other donors' samples. The material sequenced was PBMCs.

The CDR3 DNA is TGTGCCAGCAGTCGAACGCCGGGACTAGCTACCGGGGAGCTGTTTTTT. Its translation is CASSRTPGLATGELFF. The gene calls are TRBV27 and TRBJ2-2, with 9 bases aligning to TRBD2. After removal of 5 bases from V and 5 bases from J, the junction contained 9 bases not matched to a gene. CDR3 size: 16 residues. Germline values: CDR1 MNHEY, CDR2 SMNVEV (reference sequence).